These T cell receptor beta chains were read from a single sample in a study of blood T cell repertoires in COVID-19. Using immunoSEQ multiplex PCR, the repertoire was profiled, and TCRdb retains in-frame clones only, with some absent. The profile covers around 250,000 clones, with about four fifths appearing a single time and 4.5% to 6% taken by the ten largest. Input material: PBMCs or T cells enriched from blood (not recorded which). These receptor sequences come from a man aged 35 to 55 who had been exposed to COVID-19. The CDR3 runs from the conserved cysteine through the conserved F or W. Each record gives: clone size, J gene, V gene, D gene, CDR3 DNA, CDR3 protein. The D gene is left open where the match is weak. Clone sizes are given selectively: once, few, many, or a class where the clone is expanded.

few | TRBJ1-3 | TRBV6-5 | . | TGTGCCAGCAGTTGGGGACTGCTGAGCTCTGGAAACACCATATATTTT | CASSWGLLSSGNTIYF
once | TRBJ1-3 | TRBV18 | . | TGTGCCAGCTCACTGAATCCGGGCTCTGGAAACACCATATATTTT | CASSLNPGSGNTIYF
. | TRBJ2-7 | TRBV11-3 | TRBD2 | TGTGCCAGCAGCTTAGATCTCGGGAGGAGCGGGACCGAGCAGTACTTC | CASSLDLGRSGTEQYF
. | TRBJ1-1 | TRBV10-2 | . | TGCGCCAGCAGTTGGGCAAGGGACATTGAAGCTTTCTTT | CASSWARDIEAFF
. | TRBJ1-1 | TRBV23-1 | TRBD1 | TGCGCCAGCAGTTGTTTAGGGGGTGACAGGGCTGAAGCTTTCTTT | CASSCLGGDRAEAFF
. | TRBJ2-7 | TRBV3-1/TRBV3-2 | . | TGTGCCAGCAGCCAAGAACAGGGATCCGAGCAGTACTTC | CASSQEQGSEQYF
. | TRBJ2-7 | TRBV5-1 | TRBD2 | TGCGCCAGCAGCTTTCTCCTGGCGGGGGACGAGCAGTACTTC | CASSFLLAGDEQYF
. | TRBJ2-7 | TRBV27 | . | TGTGCCAGCAGTTTGGGCAGAACGTCCTACGAGCAGTACTTC | CASSLGRTSYEQYF
once | TRBJ1-4 | TRBV30 | TRBD1 | TGTGCCTGGAAAGGGACAGGGAGGAGAGGCGAAAAACTGTTTTTT | CAWKGTGRRGEKLFF
. | TRBJ2-1 | TRBV18 | . | TGTGCCAGCGGGGCCACCCGGAATGAGCAGTTCTTC | CASGATRNEQFF
. | TRBJ1-6 | TRBV6-6 | . | TGTGCCAGCAGTAAGACAGACAATAATTCACCCCTCCACTTT | CASSKTDNNSPLHF
. | TRBJ2-3 | TRBV6-5 | TRBD2 | TGTGCCAGCAGCCGGAGCGGGAGTGCACCAGATACGCAGTATTTT | CASSRSGSAPDTQYF
once | TRBJ1-5 | TRBV24-1 | TRBD1 | TGTGCCACCAGTGCCGCAGGGGGCGCGGGTCAGCCCCAGCATTTT | CATSAAGGAGQPQHF
once | TRBJ2-7 | TRBV9 | TRBD1 | TGTGCCAGCAGCGTAGCCGCGACAGGGTACGACGAGCAGTACTTC | CASSVAATGYDEQYF
. | TRBJ2-5 | TRBV9 | TRBD2 | TGTGCCAGCAGCGTAGCGACTAGCCGTCAAGAGACCCAGTACTTC | CASSVATSRQETQYF
. | TRBJ1-1 | TRBV5-6 | TRBD1 | TGTGCCAGCAGCTGGGGACAGACGAACACTGAAGCTTTCTTT | CASSWGQTNTEAFF
few | TRBJ1-4 | TRBV18 | TRBD1 | TGTGCCAGCTCACCGACAGGGGGGATTAATGAAAAACTGTTTTTT | CASSPTGGINEKLFF
. | TRBJ1-3 | TRBV5-1 | TRBD1 | TGCGCCAGCAGCTCGGGACAGGGGGCAAACACCATATATTTT | CASSSGQGANTIYF
. | TRBJ2-3 | TRBV6-5 | . | TGTGCCAGCAGTAAACGACAGGCAGGCACAGATACGCAGTATTTT | CASSKRQAGTDTQYF
. | TRBJ1-1 | TRBV5-1 | TRBD1 | TGCGCCAGCAGCTTGCAGGGGGCCGATTTGGGCACTGAAGCTTTCTTT | CASSLQGADLGTEAFF
. | TRBJ1-1 | TRBV9 | TRBD1 | TGTGCCAGCAGCGCCACGACAGGGACGAACACTGAAGCTTTCTTT | CASSATTGTNTEAFF
. | TRBJ1-3 | TRBV18 | TRBD1 | TGTGCCAGCTCCCTAGACAGGGACGGAAACACCATATATTTT | CASSLDRDGNTIYF
. | TRBJ2-7 | TRBV5-1 | . | TGCGCCAGCAGCTTGGCCGTAGCTAGCGCCGGGGTCCCTTACGAGCAGTACTTC | CASSLAVASAGVPYEQYF
. | TRBJ1-5 | TRBV20-1 | . | TGCAGCACTAGTGACGAGGGCGATCAGCCCCAGCATTTT | CSTSDEGDQPQHF
. | TRBJ1-1 | TRBV6-5 | . | TGTGCCAGCAGAAGGAGGGTACAGAGCACTGAAGCTTTCTTT | CASRRRVQSTEAFF
. | TRBJ2-1 | TRBV27 | TRBD2 | TGTGCCAGCAGCCCCGGACTAGCGGAGTACAATGAGCAGTTCTTC | CASSPGLAEYNEQFF
. | TRBJ2-3 | TRBV18 | . | TGTGCCAGCTCACCAAAAACCGGTAGCACAGATACGCAGTATTTT | CASSPKTGSTDTQYF
. | TRBJ2-5 | TRBV5-1 | . | TGCGCCAGCAGCTTGGCCGTGAACATTCAAGAGACCCAGTACTTC | CASSLAVNIQETQYF